This T cell receptor beta chain was observed in a study of control samples from healthy donors and cancer patients. Repertoires were generated with immunoSEQ multiplex PCR, while TCRdb's copy carries only in-frame clones and drops some. The profile shows more than 65,000 clones, 75% to 85% of them singletons. Germline V CDR1 and CDR2: LNHDA, SQIVND (reference sequence). This CDR3 is built from 11 residues. After removal of 5 bases from V and 14 bases from J, the junction contained 5 bases not matched to a gene. Material for sequencing was blood. The rearrangement links TRBV19 to TRBJ1-4, with 7 positions matching TRBD1. This TCR was recovered from a man in his 60s in good health. In DNA form, the CDR3 reads TGTGCCAGTAGTGACAGGGAATGGCTGTTTTTT. Protein: CASSDREWLFF.